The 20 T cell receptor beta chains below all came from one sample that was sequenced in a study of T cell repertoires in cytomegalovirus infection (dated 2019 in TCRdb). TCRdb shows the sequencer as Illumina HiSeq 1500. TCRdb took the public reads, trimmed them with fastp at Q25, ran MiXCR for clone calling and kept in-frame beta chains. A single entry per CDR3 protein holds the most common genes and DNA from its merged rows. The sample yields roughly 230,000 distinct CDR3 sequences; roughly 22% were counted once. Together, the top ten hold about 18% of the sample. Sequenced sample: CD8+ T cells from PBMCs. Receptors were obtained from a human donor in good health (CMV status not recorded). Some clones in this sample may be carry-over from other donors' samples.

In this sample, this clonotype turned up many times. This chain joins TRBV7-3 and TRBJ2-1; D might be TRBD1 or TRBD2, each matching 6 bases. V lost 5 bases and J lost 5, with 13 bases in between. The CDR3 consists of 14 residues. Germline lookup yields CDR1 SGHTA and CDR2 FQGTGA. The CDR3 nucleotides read TGTGCCAGCAGCCCCGGAGGGGGACACAATGAGCAGTTCTTC. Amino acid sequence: CASSPGGGHNEQFF.

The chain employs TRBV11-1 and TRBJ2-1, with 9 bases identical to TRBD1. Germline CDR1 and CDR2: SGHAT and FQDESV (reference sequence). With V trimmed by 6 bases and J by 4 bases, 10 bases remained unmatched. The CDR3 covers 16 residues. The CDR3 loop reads CASSNTGTGFYNEQFF. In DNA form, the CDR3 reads TGTGCCAGCAGTAATACCGGGACAGGGTTTTACAATGAGCAGTTCTTC.

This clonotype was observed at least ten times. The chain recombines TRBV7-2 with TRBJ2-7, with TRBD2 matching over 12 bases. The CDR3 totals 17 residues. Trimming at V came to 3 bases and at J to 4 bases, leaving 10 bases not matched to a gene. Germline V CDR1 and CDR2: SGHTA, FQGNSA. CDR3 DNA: TGTGCCAGCAGCTTCAGTCTAGCGGGGGGGCCTTCTTACGAGCAGTACTTC. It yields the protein CASSFSLAGGPSYEQYF.

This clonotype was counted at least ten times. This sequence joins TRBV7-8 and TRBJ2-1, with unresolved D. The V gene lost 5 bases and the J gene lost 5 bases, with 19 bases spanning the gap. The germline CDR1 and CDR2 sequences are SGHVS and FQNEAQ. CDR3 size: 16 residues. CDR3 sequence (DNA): TGTGCCAGCAGCGGCAAGCTGAGCAACTATAACAATGAGCAGTTCTTC. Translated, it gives CASSGKLSNYNNEQFF.

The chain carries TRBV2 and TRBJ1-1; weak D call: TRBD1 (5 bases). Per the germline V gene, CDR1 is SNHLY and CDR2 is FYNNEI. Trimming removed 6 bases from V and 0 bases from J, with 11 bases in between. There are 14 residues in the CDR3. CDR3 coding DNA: TGTGCCAGCAGAGGGGTGGGCATGAACACTGAAGCTTTCTTT. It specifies CASRGVGMNTEAFF.

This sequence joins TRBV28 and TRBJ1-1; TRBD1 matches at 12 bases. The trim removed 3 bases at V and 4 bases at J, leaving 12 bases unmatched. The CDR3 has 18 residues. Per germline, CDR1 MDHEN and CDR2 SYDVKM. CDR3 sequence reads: CASSFSFGTGGEGTEAFF. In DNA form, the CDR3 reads TGTGCCAGCAGTTTCTCTTTTGGGACAGGGGGCGAGGGCACTGAAGCTTTCTTT. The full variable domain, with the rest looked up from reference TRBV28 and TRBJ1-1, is DVKVTQSSRYLVKRTGEKVFLECVQDMDHENMFWYRQDPGLGLRLIYFSYDVKMKEKGDIPEGYSVSREKKERFSLILESASTNQTSMYLCASSFSFGTGGEGTEAFFGQGTRLTVV.

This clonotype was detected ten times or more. CDR3 loop: CSARDPGRGPGELFF. The CDR3 bases are TGCAGTGCTAGAGATCCCGGCAGGGGGCCCGGGGAGCTGTTTTTT. The rearrangement uses TRBV20-1 and TRBJ2-2, with 8 bases matching TRBD1. V lost 0 bases to trimming and J lost 6 bases; unmatched junction nucleotides: 6. In germline, CDR1 is DFQATT, CDR2 SNEGSKA (reference sequence). The CDR3 is 15 amino acids.

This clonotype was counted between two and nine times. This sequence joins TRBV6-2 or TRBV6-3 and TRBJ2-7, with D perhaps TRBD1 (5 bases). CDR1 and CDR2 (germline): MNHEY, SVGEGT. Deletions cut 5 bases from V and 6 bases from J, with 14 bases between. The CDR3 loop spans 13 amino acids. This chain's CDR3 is CASSHFTGSEQYF. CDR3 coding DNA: TGTGCCAGCAGTCACTTCACAGGCTCCGAGCAGTACTTC.

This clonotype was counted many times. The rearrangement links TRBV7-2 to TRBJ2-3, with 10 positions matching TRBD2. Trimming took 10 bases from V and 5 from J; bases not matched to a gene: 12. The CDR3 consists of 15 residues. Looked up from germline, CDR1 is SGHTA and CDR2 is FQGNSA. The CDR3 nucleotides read TGTGCCATCGTCCCGGGACTAGCGCTTTTAGATACGCAGTATTTT. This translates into CAIVPGLALLDTQYF.

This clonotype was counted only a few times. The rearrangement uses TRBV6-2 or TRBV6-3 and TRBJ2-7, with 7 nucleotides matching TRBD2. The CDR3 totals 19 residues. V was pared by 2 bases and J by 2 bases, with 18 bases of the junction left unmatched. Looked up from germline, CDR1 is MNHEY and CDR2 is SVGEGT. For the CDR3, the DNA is TGTGCCAGCAGTTACACTGAAACGATACCGGGACTATCAGCCTACGAGCAGTACTTC. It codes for CASSYTETIPGLSAYEQYF.

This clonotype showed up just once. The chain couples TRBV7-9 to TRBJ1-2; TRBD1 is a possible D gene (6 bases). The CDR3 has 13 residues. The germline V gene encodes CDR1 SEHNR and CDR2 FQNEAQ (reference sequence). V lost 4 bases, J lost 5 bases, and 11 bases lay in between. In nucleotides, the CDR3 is TGTGCCAGCAGCTCGGGGGCTCTATATGGCTACACCTTC. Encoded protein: CASSSGALYGYTF. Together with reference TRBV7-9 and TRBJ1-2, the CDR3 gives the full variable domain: DTGVSQNPRHKITKRGQNVTFRCDPISEHNRLYWYRQTLGQGPEFLTYFQNEAQLEKSRLLSDRFSAERPKGSFSTLEIQRTEQGDSAMYLCASSSGALYGYTFGSGTRLTVV.

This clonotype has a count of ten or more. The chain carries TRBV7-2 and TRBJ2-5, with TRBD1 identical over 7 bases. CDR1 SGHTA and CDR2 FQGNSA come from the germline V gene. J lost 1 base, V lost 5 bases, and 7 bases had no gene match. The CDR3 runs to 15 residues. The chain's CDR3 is CASSHTDRVQETQYF. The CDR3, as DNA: TGTGCCAGCAGCCACACTGACAGGGTCCAAGAGACCCAGTACTTC. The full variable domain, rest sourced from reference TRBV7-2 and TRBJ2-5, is GAGVSQSPSNKVTEKGKDVELRCDPISGHTALYWYRQSLGQGLEFLIYFQGNSAPDKSGLPSDRFSAERTGGSVSTLTIQRTQQEDSAVYLCASSHTDRVQETQYFGPGTRLLVL.

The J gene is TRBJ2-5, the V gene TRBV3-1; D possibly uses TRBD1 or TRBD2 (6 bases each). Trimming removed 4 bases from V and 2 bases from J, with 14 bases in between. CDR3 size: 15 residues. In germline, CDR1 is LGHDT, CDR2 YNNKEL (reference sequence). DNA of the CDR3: TGTGCCAGCAGCCCAACGGGGGACATTCAAGAGACCCAGTACTTC. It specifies CASSPTGDIQETQYF.

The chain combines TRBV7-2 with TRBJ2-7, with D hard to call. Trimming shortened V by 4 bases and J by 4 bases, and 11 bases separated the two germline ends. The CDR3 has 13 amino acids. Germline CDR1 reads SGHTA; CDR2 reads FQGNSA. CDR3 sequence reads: CASSSFLGYEQYF. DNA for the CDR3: TGTGCCAGCAGCTCCTTTTTGGGGTACGAGCAGTACTTC.

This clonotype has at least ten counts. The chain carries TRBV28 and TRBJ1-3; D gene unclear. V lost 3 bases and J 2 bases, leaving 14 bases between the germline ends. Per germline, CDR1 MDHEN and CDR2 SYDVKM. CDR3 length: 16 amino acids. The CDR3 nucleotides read TGTGCCAGCAGTTTGGGCCGCGGTCCGACTGGAAACACCATATATTTT. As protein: CASSLGRGPTGNTIYF.

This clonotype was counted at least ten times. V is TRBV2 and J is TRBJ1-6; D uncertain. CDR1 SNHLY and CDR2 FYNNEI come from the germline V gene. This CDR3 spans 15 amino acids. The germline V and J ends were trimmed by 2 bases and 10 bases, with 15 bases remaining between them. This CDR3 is CASSELPGAASPLHF. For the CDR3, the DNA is TGTGCCAGCAGTGAATTACCGGGCGCAGCCTCACCCCTCCACTTT.

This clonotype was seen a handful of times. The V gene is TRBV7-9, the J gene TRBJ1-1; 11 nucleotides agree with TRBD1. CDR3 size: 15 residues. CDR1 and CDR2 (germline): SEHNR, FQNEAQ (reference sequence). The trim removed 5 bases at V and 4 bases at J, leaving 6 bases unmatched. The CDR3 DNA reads TGTGCCAGCAGCCCTGGACAGGGGGCGTCCACTGAAGCTTTCTTT. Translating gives CASSPGQGASTEAFF.

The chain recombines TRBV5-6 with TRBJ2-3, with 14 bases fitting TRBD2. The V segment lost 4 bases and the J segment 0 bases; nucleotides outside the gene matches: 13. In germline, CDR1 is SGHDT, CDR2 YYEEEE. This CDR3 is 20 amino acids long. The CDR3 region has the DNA TGTGCCAGCAGCGGGGTAGGGGGGACTAGCGGGGGCTTCAGCACAGATACGCAGTATTTT. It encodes CASSGVGGTSGGFSTDTQYF.

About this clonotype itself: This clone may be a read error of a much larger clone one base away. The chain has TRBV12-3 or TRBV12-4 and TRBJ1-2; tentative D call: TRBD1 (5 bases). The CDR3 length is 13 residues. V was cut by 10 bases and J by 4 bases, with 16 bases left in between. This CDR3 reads CANSLREGYGYTF. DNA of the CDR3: TGTGCCAACAGCCTCAGGGAAGGCTATGGCTACACCTTC.

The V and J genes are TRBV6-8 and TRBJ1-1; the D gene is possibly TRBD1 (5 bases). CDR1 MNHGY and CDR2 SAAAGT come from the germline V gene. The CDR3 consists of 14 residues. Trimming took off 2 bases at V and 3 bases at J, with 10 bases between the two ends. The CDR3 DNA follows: TGTGCCAGCAGTTACCAGGACACCGACACTGAAGCTTTCTTT. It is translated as CASSYQDTDTEAFF.